Each of the 18 T cell receptor beta chains below was sequenced from the same sample in a study of T cells in Graves' hyperthyroidism and ophthalmopathy. RNA transcripts were the template for amplifying TCR beta CDR3 regions. Researchers ran a first-round RT-PCR on the TCR CDR3 using the HTBI primer set. TCRdb re-analysed the multiplex PCR reads in MiXCR, keeping a single row per CDR3 protein. The profile shows hundreds of thousands of distinct CDR3 sequences, 11% to 15% of them singletons. What was sequenced was blood. All receptors derive from a woman between 18 and 29 years old with Graves' hyperthyroidism.

This clonotype was seen more than once but under ten times. The chain links TRBV4-1 to TRBJ2-2; 8 bases align to TRBD1. V lost 6 bases to trimming and J lost 6 bases; unmatched junction nucleotides: 12. The CDR3 is 16 amino acids. The germline V gene encodes CDR1 MGHRA and CDR2 YSYEKL. The CDR3 DNA sequence: TGCGCCAGCAGGGGTGGACAGGGAGGTCCGCCCGGGGAGCTGTTTTTT. Encoded protein: CASRGGQGGPPGELFF.

Ten or more counts support this clonotype. The rearrangement uses TRBV7-2 and TRBJ2-7, with D unresolved. The V end lost 4 bases, the J end lost 4 bases, and 20 bases lay between the germline ends. CDR1 SGHTA and CDR2 FQGNSA come from the germline V gene. This CDR3 region has 16 residues. In DNA form, the CDR3 reads TGTGCCAGCAGCTCTCAGAAGAGGTTGCGGTCTTACGAGCAGTACTTC. Its translation is CASSSQKRLRSYEQYF.

This clonotype was observed a handful of times. The rearrangement links TRBV30 to TRBJ1-1, with D unclear. V lost 5 bases and J lost 0, with 16 bases in between. Germline V gene lookup returns CDR1 GTSNPN and CDR2 SVGIG (reference sequence). The CDR3 runs to 15 residues. This CDR3 reads CAWALPEGLNTEAFF. The CDR3 DNA sequence: TGTGCCTGGGCCCTCCCAGAGGGCTTGAACACTGAAGCTTTCTTT.

This clonotype was recorded many times. This chain connects TRBV30 to TRBJ1-1; 8 positions agree with TRBD1. The CDR3 contains 15 residues. Germline assignment: CDR1 GTSNPN and CDR2 SVGIG (reference sequence). V trimming: 3 bases; J trimming: 8 bases; junction bases outside the gene matches: 14. CDR3 sequence: CAWRMTGARKQEAFF. The CDR3 region has the DNA TGTGCCTGGAGAATGACAGGGGCGAGAAAACAAGAAGCTTTCTTT.

In its sample, this clonotype was seen many times. The chain combines TRBV20-1 with TRBJ2-7; possibly TRBD2 for D (6 bases). Looked up from germline, CDR1 is DFQATT and CDR2 is SNEGSKA (reference sequence). Trimming cost V 4 bases and J 2 bases, with 12 bases left between them. The CDR3 has 13 residues. CDR3: CSAIHGRTYEQYF. CDR3 nucleotides: TGCAGTGCTATCCATGGGAGGACCTACGAGCAGTACTTC.

The rearrangement joins TRBV7-2 to TRBJ2-2, with a possible D match to TRBD1 (5 bases). The CDR3 is made up of 15 amino acids. The V end was cut by 5 bases, the J end by 6 bases, with 16 bases between. The germline V gene has CDR1 SGHTA and CDR2 FQGNSA. CDR3 protein: CASSIPRGESGELFF. CDR3 coding DNA: TGTGCCAGCAGCATCCCTAGGGGCGAGTCCGGGGAGCTGTTTTTT. The whole variable domain, filled in from reference TRBV7-2 and TRBJ2-2, reads GAGVSQSPSNKVTEKGKDVELRCDPISGHTALYWYRQSLGQGLEFLIYFQGNSAPDKSGLPSDRFSAERTGGSVSTLTIQRTQQEDSAVYLCASSIPRGESGELFFGEGSRLTVL.

This clonotype showed up just once. The chain combines TRBV12-3 or TRBV12-4 with TRBJ1-2; weak D call: TRBD1 (5 bases). The CDR3 is 14 amino acids. The germline V and J ends were trimmed by 8 bases and 7 bases, with 20 bases remaining between them. The CDR3 DNA sequence: TGTGCCAGCCGGGACGGGACTCCCCGGGGTGGCTACACCTTC. Its translation is CASRDGTPRGGYTF.

This clonotype was detected many times. The rearrangement joins TRBV13 to TRBJ2-3; D is possibly TRBD1 (6 bases). The germline CDR1 and CDR2 sequences are PRHDT and FYEKMQ (reference sequence). The CDR3 has 16 amino acids. V lost 2 bases and J 0 bases, leaving 12 bases between the germline ends. The CDR3 DNA sequence: TGTGCCAGCAGCTTACGCGGACAGATTAGCACAGATACGCAGTATTTT. Amino acid sequence: CASSLRGQISTDTQYF.

This clonotype was observed at least ten times. J is TRBJ2-1 and V is TRBV3-1; D is ambiguous. V shed 5 bases and J shed 6 bases, with 8 bases lying between them. The CDR3 runs 12 residues. Germline assignment: CDR1 LGHDT and CDR2 YNNKEL (reference sequence). The CDR3 loop reads CASSNTRNEQFF. Written as DNA, the CDR3 is TGTGCCAGCAGCAACACCCGCAATGAGCAGTTCTTC.

This clonotype showed up many times. The chain links TRBV30 to TRBJ1-3; 7 bases map to TRBD1. CDR1 and CDR2 from the germline V gene are GTSNPN and SVGIG (reference sequence). The CDR3 has 13 residues. V lost 3 bases and J lost 3; bases outside the gene matches: 2. The CDR3 DNA follows: TGTGCCTGGAGCCGGGACAGTGGAAACACCATATATTTT. It is translated as CAWSRDSGNTIYF.

The chain joins TRBV7-8 to TRBJ2-7; the D is unclear. The CDR3 consists of 15 residues. Per the germline V gene, CDR1 is SGHVS and CDR2 is FQNEAQ. Trimming took 4 bases from V and 1 from J, leaving 14 bases between them. In DNA, the CDR3 is TGTGCCAGCAGCTCCTCCCCGGGCGCTTCCTACGAGCAGTACTTC. This sequence encodes CASSSSPGASYEQYF.

This clonotype was seen a handful of times. The CDR3 spells CASSVYEDEQFF. The CDR3 region has the DNA TGTGCCAGCAGCGTTTATGAGGATGAGCAGTTCTTC. The V call is TRBV9, the J call TRBJ2-1; D uncertain. The germline CDR1 and CDR2 sequences are SGDLS and YYNGEE. V gave up 2 bases and J gave up 8 bases, with 8 bases separating them. The CDR3 spans 12 residues.

This chain joins TRBV29-1 and TRBJ2-7, with 8 bases lining up with TRBD1. This CDR3 has 14 residues. Germline V CDR1 and CDR2: SQVTM, ANQGSEA. V trimming: 3 bases; J trimming: 2 bases; junction bases outside the gene matches: 6. The CDR3: CSVETGTGPYEQYF. The CDR3 nucleotides read TGCAGCGTTGAGACCGGGACAGGTCCCTACGAGCAGTACTTC.

This clonotype showed up just a few times. V usage is TRBV10-3 and J usage is TRBJ2-7; the D is unclear. The CDR3 is 14 residues long. V was pared by 5 bases and J by 5 bases, with 16 bases between. Germline V gene sequence: CDR1 ENHRY, CDR2 SYGVKD. The CDR3, as DNA: TGTGCCATCAGTCCCGGCCCTCCTTATAACGAGCAGTACTTC. Translating it yields CAISPGPPYNEQYF.

The rearrangement links TRBV6-2 or TRBV6-3 to TRBJ2-1, with unresolved D. Looked up from germline, CDR1 is MNHEY and CDR2 is SVGEGT. With 4 bases removed from V and 5 bases from J, the gap between germline ends came to 12 bases. CDR3 size: 14 residues. CDR3 amino acids: CASSSRGRNNEQFF. The CDR3 coding sequence is TGTGCCAGCAGTTCCCGAGGACGGAACAATGAGCAGTTCTTC.

The table lists this clonotype with many counts. This chain uses TRBV12-3 or TRBV12-4 with TRBJ1-5; maybe TRBD1 (6 bases). V was cut by 6 bases and J by 4 bases, with 10 bases left in between. The CDR3 runs 13 residues. CDR3 loop: CASRNRVNQPQHF. The CDR3 coding sequence is TGTGCCAGCAGAAACAGGGTAAATCAGCCCCAGCATTTT.

There are a few counts of this clonotype. The genes are TRBV9 and TRBJ2-1; 11 bases fit TRBD2. Trimming at V came to 5 bases and at J to 8 bases, leaving 9 bases not matched to a gene. CDR3 length: 15 amino acids. Germline V gene sequence: CDR1 SGDLS, CDR2 YYNGEE. The CDR3 bases are TGTGCCAGCAGTCGTAGCGGGAGGGCCAGCGATGAGCAGTTCTTC. Its protein product is CASSRSGRASDEQFF.

This clonotype was seen many times. CDR3 in DNA: TGTGCCAGCAGCTTAGTTGCGGTCAATGAGCAGTTCTTC. Amino acids: CASSLVAVNEQFF. V and J are TRBV11-3 and TRBJ2-1; D is unresolved. This CDR3 has 13 residues. Deletions cut 1 base from V and 6 bases from J, with 7 bases between. From germline, CDR1 is SGHNT and CDR2 YENEEA.